This TCR beta chain was recovered during a study of human T cells and chemical hapten exposure. In the study overall: Yields of TCR per sample differed, chiefly owing to small differences in pooled library volume.

Via MiXCR, TCRdb re-called the RACE reads, giving one row per CDR3 protein. The data contain 350,000 to 400,000 distinct CDR3 sequences, less than 6.5% of them singletons. Noted time point: pre-sensitization, week 0. The treatment denotes: therapeutic diphenylcyclopropenone sensitization with weekly scalp DPC. This clonotype has ten or more counts. Antigen unknown. General study findings and limits: TCRs exceeding a frequency of 1 in 1000 stayed unchanged under DPC sensitization.

The source was whole blood, collected in connection with sensitization to the hapten diphenylcyclopropenone (DPC). The TCR originated in a woman aged 45-65 years with alopecia areata. Some clones in this sample may be carry-over from other donors' samples.

The CDR3 loop is CASSPLGGGRLFSSTDTQYF. The CDR3 DNA follows: TGTGCCAGCAGTCCGTTAGGGGGGGGACGGCTTTTTTCTAGCACAGATACGCAGTATTTT. The rearrangement links TRBV28 to TRBJ2-3; D possibly corresponds to TRBD2 (7 bases). Trimming took 5 bases from V and 0 from J, leaving 27 bases between them. The length of the CDR3 is 20 residues. Looked up from germline, CDR1 is MDHEN and CDR2 is SYDVKM.